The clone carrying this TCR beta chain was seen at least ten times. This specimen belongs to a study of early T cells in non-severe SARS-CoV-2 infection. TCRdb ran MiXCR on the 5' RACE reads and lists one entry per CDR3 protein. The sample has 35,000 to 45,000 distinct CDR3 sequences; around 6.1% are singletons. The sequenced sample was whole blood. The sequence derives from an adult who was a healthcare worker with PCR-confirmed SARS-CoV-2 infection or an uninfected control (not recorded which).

The CDR3 sequence is CASSQLGPRANYGYTF. The CDR3 DNA follows: TGTGCCAGCAGCCAACTAGGCCCCAGGGCCAACTATGGCTACACCTTC. The chain carries TRBV27 and TRBJ1-2; D is perhaps TRBD1 (5 bases). Trimming took 6 bases from V and 2 from J, leaving 19 bases between them. The CDR3 extends over 16 amino acids. CDR1 and CDR2 from the germline V gene are MNHEY and SMNVEV (reference sequence).